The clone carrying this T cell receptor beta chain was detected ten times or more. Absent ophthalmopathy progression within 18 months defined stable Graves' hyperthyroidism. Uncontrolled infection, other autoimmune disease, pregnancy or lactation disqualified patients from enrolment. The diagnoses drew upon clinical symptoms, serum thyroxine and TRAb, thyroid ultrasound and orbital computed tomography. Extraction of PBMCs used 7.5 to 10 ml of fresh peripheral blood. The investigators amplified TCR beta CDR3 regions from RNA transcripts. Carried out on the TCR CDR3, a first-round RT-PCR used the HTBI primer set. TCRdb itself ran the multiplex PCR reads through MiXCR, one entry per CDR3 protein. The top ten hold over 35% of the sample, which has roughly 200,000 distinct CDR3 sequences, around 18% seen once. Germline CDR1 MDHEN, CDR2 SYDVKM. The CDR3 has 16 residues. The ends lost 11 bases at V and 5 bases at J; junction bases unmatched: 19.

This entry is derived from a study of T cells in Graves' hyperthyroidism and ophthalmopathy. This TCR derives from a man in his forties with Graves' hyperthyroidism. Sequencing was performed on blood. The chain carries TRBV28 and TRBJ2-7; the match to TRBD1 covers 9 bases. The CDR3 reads CASLPPPGQGGNEQYF. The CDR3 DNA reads TGTGCCTCTCTCCCCCCTCCGGGACAGGGCGGCAACGAGCAGTACTTC.